These 21 T cell receptor beta chains share one sample of origin, sequenced in a study of CD8+CD57+ T cells in acquired aplastic anemia. Whoever was chosen for sequencing had shown CD8+CD57+ cell expansion by flow cytometry. Profiling that covered TCR beta VDJ and CDR3 relied on genomic DNA as its template. TCRdb recomputed calls from the reads with MiXCR, one row per CDR3 protein. The sample has about 180,000 distinct CDR3 sequences; under 55% are singletons. The sample consisted of sorted CD4+, CD8+, or CD8+CD57+ T cells (not recorded which) from PBMCs. The receptors come from a human donor with aplastic anemia.

The CDR3 protein is CANGGLAGTGELFF. The CDR3 DNA follows: TGCGCCAACGGGGGCCTAGCGGGAACCGGGGAGCTGTTTTTT. The chain combines TRBV10-1 with TRBJ2-2; 9 bases fit TRBD2. J was trimmed by 5 bases and V by 10 bases; bases with no gene match: 8. The CDR3 has 14 residues. CDR1 WNHNN and CDR2 SYGVQD come from the germline V gene (reference sequence).

Turning to this clonotype: The conserved phenylalanine or tryptophan normally closing the CDR3 is absent here, so this likely arose from a read error. The rearrangement uses TRBV19 and TRBJ1-2, with a weak D call TRBD1 (5 bases). The CDR3 runs to 12 residues. CDR1 is LNHDA and CDR2 is SQIVND in the germline V gene (reference sequence). Deletions cut 6 bases from V and 3 bases from J, with 8 bases between. For the CDR3, the DNA is TGTGCCAGTAGGCGGGGGGACTATGGCTACACCCTC. Amino acid sequence: CASRRGDYGYTL.

V gene TRBV4-1 combines with J gene TRBJ2-5; a possible D gene is TRBD2 (6 bases). Germline loops: CDR1 MGHRA, CDR2 YSYEKL. V was clipped by 4 bases and J by 4 bases, with 25 bases between them. The CDR3 length is 18 residues. The CDR3 DNA sequence: TGCGCCAGCAGCCGACAGACTAGTGGGCTTGTTATAGGAGAGACCCAGTACTTC. This gives the protein CASSRQTSGLVIGETQYF.

Ten or more counts support this clonotype. This chain joins TRBV4-3 and TRBJ1-2, with no clear D. Germline V gives CDR1 LGHNA, CDR2 YSLEER. This CDR3 is built from 15 residues. Trimming cost V 1 base and J 5 bases, with 14 bases left between them. This CDR3 reads CASSQVMGGGYGYTF. As DNA, the CDR3 is TGCGCCAGCAGCCAAGTGATGGGAGGCGGGTATGGCTACACCTTC.

CDR3 loop: CATSDFGGVNNEQFF. The CDR3 DNA sequence: TGTGCCACCAGTGATTTTGGAGGGGTAAACAATGAGCAGTTCTTC. The chain carries TRBV24-1 and TRBJ2-1; possible D gene TRBD2, 6 bases. V lost 1 base to trimming and J lost 5 bases, with 11 bases between them. The CDR3 runs to 15 residues. The germline gives CDR1 KGHDR, CDR2 SFDVKD.

The chain employs TRBV2 and TRBJ2-5, with D unresolved. This CDR3 comprises 16 residues. Trimming left V 6 bases short and J 2 bases short, with 19 bases between. Germline CDR1 reads SNHLY; CDR2 reads FYNNEI. The CDR3 loop is CASRTAKAGRQETQYF. CDR3 DNA: TGTGCCAGCAGGACGGCCAAGGCAGGACGGCAAGAGACCCAGTACTTC.

In this sample, this clonotype turned up many times. This chain joins TRBV24-1 and TRBJ2-2; D unresolved. The germline V and J ends were trimmed by 5 bases and 4 bases, with 16 bases remaining between them. The length of the CDR3 is 16 residues. The germline V gene encodes CDR1 KGHDR and CDR2 SFDVKD. CDR3 DNA: TGTGCCACCAGTGCAAGTACATCCCGGCGCACCGGGGAGCTGTTTTTT. Amino acid sequence: CATSASTSRRTGELFF.

This chain joins TRBV20-1 and TRBJ1-5, with 10 nucleotides matching TRBD1. V lost 4 bases and J lost 6; bases outside the gene matches: 9. Looked up from germline, CDR1 is DFQATT and CDR2 is SNEGSKA (reference sequence). CDR3 size: 15 residues. CDR3 region: CSATRDRGLGQPQHF. The CDR3 DNA is TGCAGTGCTACCCGTGACAGGGGGCTTGGTCAGCCCCAGCATTTT.

About this clonotype itself: This may arise from a read error, as a much more abundant clone is one base away. The J gene is TRBJ2-7, the V gene TRBV10-3, with D possibly TRBD1 on 6 matching bases. CDR1 ENHRY and CDR2 SYGVKD come from the germline V gene. This CDR3 contains 17 residues. CDR3 DNA: TGTGCCAGCAGTTACAGAAGTAAGGTGAGGGACACCTACGAGCAGTACTTC. This sequence encodes CASSYRSKVRDTYEQYF.

In regard to this clonotype: Compared with germline, one end of the junction differs, possibly owing to a read error. This chain joins TRBV10-2 and TRBJ1-1, with a possible D match to TRBD1 (5 bases). Germline V lookup: CDR1 WSHSY, CDR2 SAAADI. The CDR3 is 15 residues long. The CDR3 here is CASSEEGFQDTEALF. The CDR3 DNA reads as TGCGCCAGCAGTGAGGAGGGATTCCAGGACACTGAAGCTCTCTTT.

This sequence joins TRBV29-1 and TRBJ2-7; D unclear. CDR1 SQVTM and CDR2 ANQGSEA come from the germline V gene. The CDR3 loop spans 13 amino acids. V lost 4 bases to trimming and J lost 0 bases, with 10 bases between them. The CDR3 DNA reads TGCAGCGTTGGGCTACAGAGCTCCTACGAGCAGTACTTC. Its protein product is CSVGLQSSYEQYF.

This clonotype was found once. One end of the junction does not line up with germline, which may come from a read error. The CDR3 protein is CATSDLRQPESYDEQFF. The CDR3 DNA reads as TGTGCCACCAGTGATCTTCGACAGCCCGAATCCTACGATGAGCAGTTCTTC. The chain employs TRBV24-1 and TRBJ2-1; TRBD1 is a possible D gene (5 bases). Looked up from germline, CDR1 is KGHDR and CDR2 is SFDVKD. The CDR3 totals 17 residues.

The chain is built from TRBV27 and TRBJ1-1; D is possibly TRBD1 (5 bases). This CDR3 has 11 amino acids. CDR1 is MNHEY, CDR2 SMNVEV, per germline (reference sequence). V shed 6 bases and J shed 8 bases, with 10 bases lying between them. CDR3 sequence reads: CASRAGTEAFF. The CDR3 DNA reads as TGTGCCAGCAGGGCCGGGACGGAAGCTTTCTTT.

Concerning this clonotype itself: Germline and junction disagree at one end, which may indicate a read error. The chain joins TRBV5-6 to TRBJ2-7; a weak D match, TRBD2 (7 bases). The germline gives CDR1 SGHDT, CDR2 YYEEEE. The CDR3 extends over 15 amino acids. In nucleotides, the CDR3 is TGTGCCAGCAGCTTAACGGGGGGCGCAGACTACGAGCGGTACTTC. Translating gives CASSLTGGADYERYF.

This clonotype showed up many times. V is TRBV6-1 and J is TRBJ1-1; 10 nucleotides line up with TRBD1. The CDR3 runs 15 residues. CDR1 and CDR2 (germline): MNHNS, SASEGT. V lost 6 bases, J lost 3 bases, and 7 bases stayed unmatched. The DNA for the CDR3 is TGTGCCAGCAGGGGAGGACAGGGGGGGTACACTGAAGCTTTCTTT. Residues: CASRGGQGGYTEAFF.

Ten or more counts support this clonotype. The chain couples TRBV19 to TRBJ2-1; no firm D call. Germline-derived CDR1 and CDR2 are LNHDA and SQIVND (reference sequence). This CDR3 has 14 amino acids. V lost 4 bases, J lost 1 base, and 8 bases lay in between. CDR3 DNA: TGTGCCAGTAGTAATCTACAGTCCTACAATGAGCAGTTCTTC. Translation gives CASSNLQSYNEQFF.

This clonotype was seen repeatedly, ten times or more. V gene TRBV7-2 combines with J gene TRBJ1-2; 8 bases agree with TRBD1. This CDR3 spans 16 amino acids. The germline V gene encodes CDR1 SGHTA and CDR2 FQGNSA. Germline trimming cut 5 bases from V and 3 bases from J; bases unmatched to any gene: 11. The chain's CDR3 is CASSRTGMGGYYGYTF. The CDR3 coding sequence is TGTGCCAGCAGCCGGACAGGGATGGGGGGCTACTATGGCTACACCTTC.

This clonotype has a handful of counts. The chain carries TRBV10-3 and TRBJ1-1; tentatively, D is TRBD1 (5 bases). Trimming shortened V by 10 bases and J by 4 bases, and 16 bases separated the two germline ends. The CDR3 sequence is 13 residues long. In germline, CDR1 is ENHRY, CDR2 SYGVKD. CDR3 nucleotides: TGTGCCACGCTACCCGGACAACTCACTGAAGCTTTCTTT. Amino acids: CATLPGQLTEAFF.

This clonotype has a count of ten or more. The CDR3 nucleotides are TGTGCCAGTTCCCCTAAGGGGACCTCCTACAATGAGCAGTTCTTC. Translation: CASSPKGTSYNEQFF. The chain recombines TRBV19 with TRBJ2-1; D might be TRBD1 or TRBD2, each matching 5 bases. V was trimmed by 8 bases and J by 0 bases, leaving 14 bases between them. This CDR3 region has 15 residues. Germline V gene data show CDR1 as LNHDA and CDR2 as SQIVND (reference sequence). Full variable domain (missing parts from reference TRBV19 and TRBJ2-1): DGGITQSPKYLFRKEGQNVTLSCEQNLNHDAMYWYRQDPGQGLRLIYYSQIVNDFQKGDIAEGYSVSREKKESFPLTVTSAQKNPTAFYLCASSPKGTSYNEQFFGPGTRLTVL.

This chain uses TRBV10-2 with TRBJ2-7; a weak D match, TRBD1 (6 bases). Per germline, CDR1 WSHSY and CDR2 SAAADI. V shed 7 bases and J shed 0 bases, with 7 bases lying between them. This CDR3 is built from 12 residues. The CDR3 nucleotides are TGCGCCAGCAAGGACAGCTCCTACGAGCAGTACTTC. It specifies CASKDSSYEQYF.

This clonotype was counted many times. V is TRBV5-6 and J is TRBJ1-5; D not resolved. V gave up 5 bases and J gave up 5 bases, with 11 bases separating them. The germline V gene has CDR1 SGHDT and CDR2 YYEEEE. The CDR3 totals 13 residues. This CDR3 reads CASSLAPHQPQHF. DNA of the CDR3: TGTGCCAGCAGTCTCGCCCCTCATCAGCCCCAGCATTTT.